The TCR beta chain under discussion was sequenced for a study of blood T cell repertoires in COVID-19. Background on the study: The United States, Italy and Spain supplied acute and convalescent COVID-19 samples.

Germline-derived CDR1 and CDR2 are SGDLS and YYNGEE. The V end was cut by 0 bases, the J end by 0 bases, with 11 bases between. The CDR3 contains 16 residues. Study processing details: Nucleated cell number was recorded as an estimate derived from reference gene primer amplification. Produced via immunoSEQ multiplex PCR; TCRdb's table is partial and in-frame only. The V and J calls and clone size were taken over from that table, and D and trimming were inferred from the DNA. This table has around 100,000 clones, roughly 79% appearing once. The receptor was isolated from a man between 65 and 85 years old with active or convalescent COVID-19. This chain joins TRBV9 and TRBJ2-3, with D tentatively TRBD2 (5 bases). Sequenced material: peripheral blood. The CDR3 is CASSVGGDLSTDTQYF. As DNA, the CDR3 is TGTGCCAGCAGCGTAGGGGGAGACCTTAGCACAGATACGCAGTATTTT.